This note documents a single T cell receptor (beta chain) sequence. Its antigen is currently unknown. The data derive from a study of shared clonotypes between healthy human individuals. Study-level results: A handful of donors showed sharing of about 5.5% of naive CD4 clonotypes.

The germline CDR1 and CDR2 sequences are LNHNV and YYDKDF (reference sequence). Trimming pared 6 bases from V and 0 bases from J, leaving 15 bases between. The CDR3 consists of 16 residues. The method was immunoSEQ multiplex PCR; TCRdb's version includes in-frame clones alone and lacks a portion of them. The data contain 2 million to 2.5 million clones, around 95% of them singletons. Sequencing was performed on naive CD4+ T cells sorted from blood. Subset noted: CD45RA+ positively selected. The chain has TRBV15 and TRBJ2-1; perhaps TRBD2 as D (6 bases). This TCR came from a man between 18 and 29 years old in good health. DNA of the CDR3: TGTGCCACCAGAACGGGACTTTTTGGCTCCTACAATGAGCAGTTCTTC. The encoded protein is CATRTGLFGSYNEQFF.